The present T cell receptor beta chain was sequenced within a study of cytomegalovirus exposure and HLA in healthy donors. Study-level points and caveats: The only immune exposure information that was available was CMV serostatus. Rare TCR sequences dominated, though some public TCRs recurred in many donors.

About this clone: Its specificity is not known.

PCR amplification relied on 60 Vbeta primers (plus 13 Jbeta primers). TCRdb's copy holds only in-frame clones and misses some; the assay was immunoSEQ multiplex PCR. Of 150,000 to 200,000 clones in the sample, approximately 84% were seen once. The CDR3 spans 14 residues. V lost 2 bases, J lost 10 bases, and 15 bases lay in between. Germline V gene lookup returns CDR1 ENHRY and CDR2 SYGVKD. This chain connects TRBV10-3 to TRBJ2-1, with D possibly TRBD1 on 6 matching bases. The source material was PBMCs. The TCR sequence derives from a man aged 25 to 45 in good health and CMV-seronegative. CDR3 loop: CAISEGIGQGEQFF. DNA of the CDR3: TGTGCCATCAGTGAGGGAATAGGGCAGGGGGAGCAGTTCTTC.